These 8 T cell receptor beta chains were all obtained from the same sample, sequenced in a study of OX40 agonist ivuxolimab in advanced cancers. The protocol was immunoSEQ multiplex PCR, while the TCRdb copy is restricted to in-frame clones and leaves out a portion. The profile covers tens of thousands of clones, with roughly three quarters appearing a single time and roughly 5.4% taken by the ten largest. This specimen consisted of CD4+ or CD8+ T cells sorted from blood, obtained in a trial of the OX40 agonist ivuxolimab. Receptors were obtained from an adult with an advanced solid tumor such as melanoma, head and neck, liver or kidney cancer.

The chain carries TRBV27 and TRBJ2-7, with 12 bases lining up with TRBD2. This CDR3 has 14 residues. Germline assignment: CDR1 MNHEY and CDR2 SMNVEV (reference sequence). V shed 6 bases and J 6 bases; nucleotides not matched to a gene: 6. CDR3 nucleotides: TGTGCCAGCAGCCCGACTAGCGGGGGACGCGAGCAGTACTTC. This gives the protein CASSPTSGGREQYF.

This clone showed up just a few times. V and J are TRBV29-1 and TRBJ1-3; possible D gene TRBD1, 5 bases. CDR1 is SQVTM and CDR2 is ANQGSEA in the germline V gene. V dropped 5 bases and J dropped 2 bases, with 10 bases sitting between them. CDR3 length equals 13 residues. CDR3: CSVRRGTGNTIYF. Here the CDR3 DNA reads TGCAGCGTTCGGCGGGGGACTGGAAACACCATATATTTT. Filled out from reference TRBV29-1 and TRBJ1-3, the complete variable domain reads SAVISQKPSRDICQRGTSLTIQCQVDSQVTMMFWYRQQPGQSLTLIATANQGSEATYESGFVIDKFPISRPNLTFSTLTVSNMSPEDSSIYLCSVRRGTGNTIYFGEGSWLTVV.

The V and J genes are TRBV6-5 and TRBJ1-1; perhaps TRBD1 as D (6 bases). The V gene's germline CDR1 is MNHEY and CDR2 SVGAGI. The CDR3 sequence is 13 residues long. Trimming pared 5 bases from V and 4 bases from J, leaving 11 bases between. In DNA, the CDR3 is TGTGCCAGCAGTACAGGGCTGTTCACTGAAGCTTTCTTT. This sequence encodes CASSTGLFTEAFF.

This clone was picked up a small number of times. The rearrangement links TRBV15 to TRBJ1-1; maybe TRBD1 (6 bases). Trimming took off 4 bases at V and 6 bases at J, with 18 bases between the two ends. The CDR3 contains 15 residues. The V gene's germline CDR1 is LNHNV and CDR2 YYDKDF (reference sequence). The CDR3 is CATSTHPTGGAEAFF. In nucleotides, the CDR3 is TGTGCCACCAGCACACACCCGACCGGGGGCGCTGAAGCTTTCTTT. Drawing the rest from reference TRBV15 and TRBJ1-1, the complete variable domain is DAMVIQNPRYQVTQFGKPVTLSCSQTLNHNVMYWYQQKSSQAPKLLFHYYDKDFNNEADTPDNFQSRRPNTSFCFLDIRSPGLGDTAMYLCATSTHPTGGAEAFFGQGTRLTVV.

V gene TRBV28 combines with J gene TRBJ1-1; weak D call: TRBD1 (6 bases). Germline V gene lookup returns CDR1 MDHEN and CDR2 SYDVKM. Between the trimmed V and J ends, which lost 6 bases and 4 bases, there was a span of 18 bases. This CDR3 contains 15 residues. CDR3 DNA sequence: TGTGCCAGCAGGAAGGGGGGGCTCGGTAGCACTGAAGCTTTCTTT. It codes for CASRKGGLGSTEAFF.

This clone was seen more than once but under ten times. V usage is TRBV20-1 and J usage is TRBJ2-7; D unresolved. The CDR3 totals 11 residues. In germline, CDR1 is DFQATT, CDR2 SNEGSKA (reference sequence). V lost 6 bases and J lost 6, with 12 bases in between. The CDR3 DNA sequence: TGCAGTGCCAGACGTAGTCCCGAGCAGTACTTC. It translates to CSARRSPEQYF.

This clone was seen only a few times. The rearrangement links TRBV6-5 to TRBJ2-7; TRBD1 matches 12 bases. Germline V gene data show CDR1 as MNHEY and CDR2 as SVGAGI. The CDR3 contains 15 residues. The junction had 6 bases not matched to a gene; V was cut back by 2 bases and J by 7 bases. CDR3 coding DNA: TGTGCCAGCAGTTACCCGGGACAGGGGGCGAGGGAGCAGTACTTC. Translated, it gives CASSYPGQGAREQYF.

This clone was detected once. The chain is built from TRBV11-2 and TRBJ1-1; possibly TRBD1 for D (6 bases). Germline V CDR1 and CDR2: SGHAT, FQNNGV. The CDR3 length is 14 residues. V dropped 3 bases and J dropped 1 base, with 9 bases sitting between them. CDR3 coding DNA: TGTGCCAGCAGCTTTACAGGGCGGAACACTGAAGCTTTCTTT. Its translation is CASSFTGRNTEAFF. The full variable domain, completed using reference TRBV11-2 and TRBJ1-1, is EAGVAQSPRYKIIEKRQSVAFWCNPISGHATLYWYQQILGQGPKLLIQFQNNGVVDDSQLPKDRFSAERLKGVDSTLKIQPAKLEDSAVYLCASSFTGRNTEAFFGQGTRLTVV.